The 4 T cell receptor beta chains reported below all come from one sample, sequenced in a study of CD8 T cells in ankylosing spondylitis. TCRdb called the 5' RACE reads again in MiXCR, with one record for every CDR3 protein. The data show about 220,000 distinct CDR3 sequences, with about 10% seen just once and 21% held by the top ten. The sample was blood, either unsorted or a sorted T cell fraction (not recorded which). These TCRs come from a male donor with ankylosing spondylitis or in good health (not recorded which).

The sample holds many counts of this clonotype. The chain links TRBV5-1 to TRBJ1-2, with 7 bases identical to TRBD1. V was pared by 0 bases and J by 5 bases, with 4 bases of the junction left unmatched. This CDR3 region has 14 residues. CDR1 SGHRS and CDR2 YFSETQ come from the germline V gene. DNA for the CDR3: TGCGCCAGCAGCTTGGAGACAGGGAGTTATGGCTACACCTTC. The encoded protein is CASSLETGSYGYTF.

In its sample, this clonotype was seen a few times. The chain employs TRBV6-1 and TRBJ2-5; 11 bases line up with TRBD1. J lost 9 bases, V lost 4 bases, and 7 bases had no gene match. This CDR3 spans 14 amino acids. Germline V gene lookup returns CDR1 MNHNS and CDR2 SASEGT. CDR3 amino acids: CASSGPGTGGAQYF. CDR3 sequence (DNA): TGTGCCAGCAGTGGTCCCGGGACAGGGGGGGCCCAGTACTTC.

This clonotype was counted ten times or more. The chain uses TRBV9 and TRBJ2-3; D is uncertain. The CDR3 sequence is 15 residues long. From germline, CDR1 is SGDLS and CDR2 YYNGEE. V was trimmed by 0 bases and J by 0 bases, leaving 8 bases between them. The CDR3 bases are TGTGCCAGCAGCGTAGCTGTAGACAGCACAGATACGCAGTATTTT. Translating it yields CASSVAVDSTDTQYF.

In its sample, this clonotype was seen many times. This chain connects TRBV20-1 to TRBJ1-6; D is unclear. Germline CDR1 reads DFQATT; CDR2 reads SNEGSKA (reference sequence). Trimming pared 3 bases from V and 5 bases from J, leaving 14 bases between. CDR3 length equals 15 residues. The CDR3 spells CSASSAGLNNSPLHF. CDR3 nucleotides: TGCAGTGCTAGTTCTGCTGGACTTAATAATTCACCCCTCCACTTT.